The following is a T cell receptor (beta chain) sequence with its context. The data are from a study of blood T cell repertoires in COVID-19. The CDR3 consists of 14 residues. CDR1 and CDR2 from the germline V gene are GTSNPN and SVGIG (reference sequence). J lost 3 bases, V lost 7 bases, and 8 bases had no gene match. Profiled with immunoSEQ multiplex PCR; TCRdb holds only in-frame clones, not every one. The sample records approximately 160,000 clones, about 90% being singletons. The receptor was isolated from a woman between 45 and 60 years old who had recovered from COVID-19. This chain connects TRBV30 to TRBJ1-5; 8 nucleotides agree with TRBD1. The sample comprised PBMCs or T cells enriched from blood (not recorded which). The CDR3 bases are TGTGCCTACCGACAGGGGCAGATCAATCAGCCCCAGCATTTT. Protein: CAYRQGQINQPQHF.